Sequencing of this T cell receptor beta chain was carried out in a study of blood T cells in healthy people across ages. Overall study context: Capturing about one barcoded beta molecule per two T cells was achieved by template switching.

The CDR3 consists of 13 residues. Germline V gene lookup returns CDR1 MNHEY and CDR2 SMNVEV (reference sequence). Deletions cut 3 bases from V and 4 bases from J, with 7 bases between. A second roughly 6 to 12 cycle PCR used barcoded and J-beta primers. MiXCR, run by TCRdb on the 5' RACE reads, gives a single entry per CDR3 protein. The repertoire holds approximately 1,000,000 distinct CDR3 sequences, with 40% to 55% as singletons. The receptor's source is a woman aged 60 to 75 in good health. Sequenced input: blood. This chain uses TRBV27 with TRBJ1-3; D unresolved. The CDR3 DNA reads TGTGCCAGCAGTTTCCGGGAGGGAAACACCATATATTTT. The encoded protein is CASSFREGNTIYF.